This T cell receptor (beta chain) was captured in a study of T cells expressing NK-cell markers. Germline assignment: CDR1 MGHRA and CDR2 YSYEKL. The CDR3 extends over 14 amino acids. Production of TCR beta cDNA relied on 5'RACE template switching with UMIs. TCRdb processed the 5' RACE reads again and assigns one entry to each CDR3 protein, with no DNA. This listing includes approximately 170,000 distinct CDR3 sequences. Sequencing was performed on blood T cells: a sorted CD56 or NKG2C T cell subset, CD4+ or CD8+ T cells, or bulk PBMC T cells (not recorded which). The V call is TRBV4-1, the J call TRBJ2-3. This receptor was obtained from a man between 18 and 69 years old in good health. The chain's CDR3 is CASSQGGFSDTQYF.